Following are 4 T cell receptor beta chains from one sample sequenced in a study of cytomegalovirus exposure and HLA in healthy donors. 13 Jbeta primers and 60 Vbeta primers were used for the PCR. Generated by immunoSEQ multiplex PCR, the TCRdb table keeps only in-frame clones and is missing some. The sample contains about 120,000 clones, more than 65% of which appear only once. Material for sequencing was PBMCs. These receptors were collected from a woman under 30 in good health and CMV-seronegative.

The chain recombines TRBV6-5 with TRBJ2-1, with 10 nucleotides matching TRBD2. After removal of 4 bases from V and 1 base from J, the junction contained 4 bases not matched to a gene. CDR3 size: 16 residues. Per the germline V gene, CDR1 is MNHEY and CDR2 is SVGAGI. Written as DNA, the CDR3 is TGTGCCAGCAGTTTAGTAGCGGGGGGATCCTACAATGAGCAGTTCTTC. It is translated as CASSLVAGGSYNEQFF.

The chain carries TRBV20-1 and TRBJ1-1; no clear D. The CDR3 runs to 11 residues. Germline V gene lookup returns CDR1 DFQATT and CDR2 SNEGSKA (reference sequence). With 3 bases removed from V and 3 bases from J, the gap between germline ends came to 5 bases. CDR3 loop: CSASRHTEAFF. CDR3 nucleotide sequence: TGCAGTGCTAGCAGGCACACTGAAGCTTTCTTT.

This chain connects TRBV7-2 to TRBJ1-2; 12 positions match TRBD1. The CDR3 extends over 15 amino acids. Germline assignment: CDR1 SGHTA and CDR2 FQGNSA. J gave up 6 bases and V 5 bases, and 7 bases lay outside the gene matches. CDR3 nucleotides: TGTGCCAGCAGCCCGGGACAGGGGGCGTTTAATGGCTACACCTTC. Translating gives CASSPGQGAFNGYTF.

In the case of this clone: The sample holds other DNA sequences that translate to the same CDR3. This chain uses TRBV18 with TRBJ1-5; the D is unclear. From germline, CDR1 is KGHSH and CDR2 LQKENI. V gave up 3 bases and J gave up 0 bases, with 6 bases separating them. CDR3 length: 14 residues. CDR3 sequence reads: CASSPASSNQPQHF. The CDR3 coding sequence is TGTGCCAGCTCACCCGCCAGTAGCAATCAGCCCCAGCATTTT.